Below, 7 T cell receptor beta chains from the same sample are listed, as sequenced in a study of sequential checkpoint blockade in melanoma. The repertoire was sequenced with immunoSEQ multiplex PCR; TCRdb's copy has only in-frame clones and lacks some. The table has more than 9,500 clones, roughly two thirds seen once. Treatment given: randomized to nivolumab then ipilimumab (arm A) or the reverse (arm B). The sample was CD8+ T cells sorted from blood (inferred from file names), taken from a patient given nivolumab and ipilimumab in sequence. The receptors were sampled from a human donor with melanoma.

This chain uses TRBV6-1 with TRBJ2-1; TRBD2 agrees at 7 bases. Germline V gene data show CDR1 as MNHNS and CDR2 as SASEGT. V shed 4 bases and J 8 bases; nucleotides not matched to a gene: 8. CDR3 length: 14 amino acids. The CDR3 here is CASSGLAAGHEQFF. In nucleotides, the CDR3 is TGTGCCAGCAGTGGTCTAGCGGCGGGACATGAGCAGTTCTTC.

V gene TRBV19 combines with J gene TRBJ1-1, with 8 bases identical to TRBD1. Germline lookup yields CDR1 LNHDA and CDR2 SQIVND (reference sequence). V shed 7 bases and J 2 bases; nucleotides not matched to a gene: 12. CDR3 length equals 16 residues. The CDR3 loop is CASTSSTGGRNTEAFF. CDR3 bases: TGTGCCAGTACGAGCAGCACAGGGGGGAGAAACACTGAAGCTTTCTTT.

This chain uses TRBV14 with TRBJ1-1, with D tentatively TRBD1 (5 bases). The CDR3 totals 16 residues. V gave up 2 bases and J gave up 1 base, with 14 bases separating them. Germline CDR1 reads SGHDN; CDR2 reads FVKESK. As DNA, the CDR3 is TGTGCCAGCAGCCAACAGGGTCCTAGGGCGAACACTGAAGCTTTCTTT. Translated, it gives CASSQQGPRANTEAFF.

The chain links TRBV6-5 to TRBJ2-5, with 7 bases fitting TRBD1. J gave up 3 bases and V 0 bases, and 7 bases lay outside the gene matches. The germline CDR1 and CDR2 sequences are MNHEY and SVGAGI. The CDR3 runs to 16 residues. CDR3 bases: TGTGCCAGCAGTTACTCGATAGTAGGACAGGAAGAGACCCAGTACTTC. Translation gives CASSYSIVGQEETQYF.

This clone was observed a few times. The chain links TRBV28 to TRBJ2-3; D is perhaps TRBD1 (5 bases). Germline V gene lookup returns CDR1 MDHEN and CDR2 SYDVKM. The V end was cut by 4 bases, the J end by 0 bases, with 14 bases between. The length of the CDR3 is 16 residues. The CDR3 coding sequence is TGTGCCAGCAGTTACCCAGGGTACTCTAGCACAGATACGCAGTATTTT. This sequence encodes CASSYPGYSSTDTQYF.

The V gene is TRBV5-6, the J gene TRBJ2-3, with D perhaps matching TRBD2 (6 bases). V lost 3 bases and J 1 base, leaving 6 bases between the germline ends. CDR1 and CDR2 (germline): SGHDT, YYEEEE. There are 13 residues in the CDR3. The chain's CDR3 is CASSWGGTDTQYF. The CDR3 nucleotides read TGTGCCAGCAGCTGGGGGGGCACAGATACGCAGTATTTT. The variable domain in full, with the rest retrieved from reference TRBV5-6 and TRBJ2-3, is DAGVTQSPTHLIKTRGQQVTLRCSPKSGHDTVSWYQQALGQGPQFIFQYYEEEERQRGNFPDRFSGHQFPNYSSELNVNALLLGDSALYLCASSWGGTDTQYFGPGTRLTVL.

The chain uses TRBV27 and TRBJ2-7; possibly TRBD1 for D (6 bases). V was pared by 4 bases and J by 2 bases, with 12 bases between. This CDR3 has 14 residues. In germline, CDR1 is MNHEY, CDR2 SMNVEV (reference sequence). The CDR3 protein is CASSYSTGAYEQYF. The CDR3 DNA reads TGTGCCAGCAGTTACTCGACAGGAGCCTACGAGCAGTACTTC.